The T cell receptor beta chain under discussion was sequenced for a study of T-cell reconstitution after alpha-beta-depleted transplantation in children. Ten or more counts support this clonotype. Its matching antigen is unknown. Study conclusions and caveats: T cells produced anew were the main source of T-cell counts and diversity one year after transplant. There were reportedly several hundred expanded graft clones from which alpha-beta T cells came about two months after transplant.

As it was prepared, the TCRbeta library received unique molecular identifiers. TCRdb analysed the PCR reads with MiXCR anew, one entry per CDR3 protein. The sample yields about 300,000 distinct CDR3 sequences, 7.5% to 9% seen once. V shed 1 base, J shed 3 bases, and the junction held 6 bases outside the gene matches. The CDR3 runs to 15 residues. The chain links TRBV12-3 or TRBV12-4 to TRBJ2-7; 7 nucleotides agree with TRBD1. This clonotype originated in a female patient younger than 10 who had a stem cell transplant for Fanconi anemia, so the T cells may come from the graft donor. The sequencing here drew on peripheral blood, taken 360 days after TCRalphabeta/CD19-depleted stem cell transplant. CDR3 in amino acids: CASSLEGTEDYEQYF. Written as DNA, the CDR3 is TGTGCCAGCAGTTTAGAGGGGACAGAAGACTACGAGCAGTACTTC.